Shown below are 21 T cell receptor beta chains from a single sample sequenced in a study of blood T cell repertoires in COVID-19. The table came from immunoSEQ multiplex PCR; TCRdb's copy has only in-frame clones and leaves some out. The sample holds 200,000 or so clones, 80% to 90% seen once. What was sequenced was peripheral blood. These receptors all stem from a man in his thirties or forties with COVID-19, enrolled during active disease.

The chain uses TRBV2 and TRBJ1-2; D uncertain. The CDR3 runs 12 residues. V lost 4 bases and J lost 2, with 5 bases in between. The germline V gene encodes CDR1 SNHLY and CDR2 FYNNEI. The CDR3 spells CASSAQNYGYTF. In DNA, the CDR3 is TGTGCCAGCAGTGCCCAGAACTATGGCTACACCTTC.

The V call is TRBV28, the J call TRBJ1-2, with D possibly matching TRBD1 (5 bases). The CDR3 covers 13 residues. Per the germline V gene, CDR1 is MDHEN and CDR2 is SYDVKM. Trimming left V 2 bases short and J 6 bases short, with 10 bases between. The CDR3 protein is CASSLAQDHGYTF. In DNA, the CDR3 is TGTGCCAGCAGTTTAGCACAGGATCATGGCTACACCTTC.

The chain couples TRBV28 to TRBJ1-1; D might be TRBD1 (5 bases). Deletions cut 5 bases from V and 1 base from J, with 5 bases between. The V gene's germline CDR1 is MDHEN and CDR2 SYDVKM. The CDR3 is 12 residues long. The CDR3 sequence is CASSTGNTEAFF. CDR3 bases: TGTGCCAGCAGTACAGGGAACACTGAAGCTTTCTTT.

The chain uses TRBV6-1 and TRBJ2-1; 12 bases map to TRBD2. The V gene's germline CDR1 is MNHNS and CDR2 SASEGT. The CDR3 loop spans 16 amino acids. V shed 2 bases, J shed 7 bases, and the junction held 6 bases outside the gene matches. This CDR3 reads CASSERLAGERNEQFF. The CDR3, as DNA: TGTGCCAGCAGTGAAAGACTAGCGGGAGAGCGGAATGAGCAGTTCTTC.

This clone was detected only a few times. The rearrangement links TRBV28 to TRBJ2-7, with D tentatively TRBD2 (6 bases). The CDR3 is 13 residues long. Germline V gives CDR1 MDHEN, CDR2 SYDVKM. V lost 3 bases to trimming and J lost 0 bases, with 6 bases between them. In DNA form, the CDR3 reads TGTGCCAGCAGTTTCGGGAGCTCCTACGAGCAGTACTTC. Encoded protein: CASSFGSSYEQYF.

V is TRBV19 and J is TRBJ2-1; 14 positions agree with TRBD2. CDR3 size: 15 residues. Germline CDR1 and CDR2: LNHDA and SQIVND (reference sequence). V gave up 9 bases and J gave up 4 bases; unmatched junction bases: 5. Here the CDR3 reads CASGTSGGGYNEQFF. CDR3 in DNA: TGTGCCAGCGGGACTAGCGGGGGAGGATACAATGAGCAGTTCTTC.

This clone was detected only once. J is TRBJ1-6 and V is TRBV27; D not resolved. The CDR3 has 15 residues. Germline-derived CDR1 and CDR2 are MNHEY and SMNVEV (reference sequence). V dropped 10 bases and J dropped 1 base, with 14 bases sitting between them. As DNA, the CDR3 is TGTGCCAAAAAGGCGGGATTGTCCTATAATTCACCCCTCCACTTT. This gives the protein CAKKAGLSYNSPLHF.

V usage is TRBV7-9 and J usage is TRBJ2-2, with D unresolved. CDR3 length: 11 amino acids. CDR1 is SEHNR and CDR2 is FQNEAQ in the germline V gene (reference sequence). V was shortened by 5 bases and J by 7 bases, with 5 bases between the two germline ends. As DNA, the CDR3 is TGTGCCAGCAGCACCGGCGGGGAGCTGTTTTTT. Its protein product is CASSTGGELFF.

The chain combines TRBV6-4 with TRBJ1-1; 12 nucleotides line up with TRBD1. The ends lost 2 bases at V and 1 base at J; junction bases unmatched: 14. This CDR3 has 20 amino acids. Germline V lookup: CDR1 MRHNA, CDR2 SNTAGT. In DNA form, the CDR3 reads TGTGCCAGCAGTGACCTTCTACGACCTGGGACAGGGGGCTGGAACACTGAAGCTTTCTTT. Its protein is CASSDLLRPGTGGWNTEAFF.

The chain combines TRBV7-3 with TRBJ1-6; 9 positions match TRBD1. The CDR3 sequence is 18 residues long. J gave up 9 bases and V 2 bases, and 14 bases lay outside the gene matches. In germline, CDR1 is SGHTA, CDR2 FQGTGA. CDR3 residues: CASSLQGGRTGASSPLHF. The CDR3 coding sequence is TGTGCCAGCAGCTTACAAGGGGGTCGGACAGGGGCTAGTTCACCCCTCCACTTT.

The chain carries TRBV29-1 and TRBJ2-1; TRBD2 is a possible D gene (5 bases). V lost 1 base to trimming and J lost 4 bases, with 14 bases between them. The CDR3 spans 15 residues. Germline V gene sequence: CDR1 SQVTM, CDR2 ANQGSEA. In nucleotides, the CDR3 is TGCAGCGTTGAAGTAGCGAGTCTCGGTTACAATGAGCAGTTCTTC. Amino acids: CSVEVASLGYNEQFF.

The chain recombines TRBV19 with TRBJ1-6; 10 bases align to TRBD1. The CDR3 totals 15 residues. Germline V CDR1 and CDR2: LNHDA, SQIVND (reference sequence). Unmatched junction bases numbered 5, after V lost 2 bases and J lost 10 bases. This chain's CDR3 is CASSIRQGARSPLHF. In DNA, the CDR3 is TGTGCCAGTAGTATAAGACAGGGGGCAAGATCACCCCTCCACTTT.

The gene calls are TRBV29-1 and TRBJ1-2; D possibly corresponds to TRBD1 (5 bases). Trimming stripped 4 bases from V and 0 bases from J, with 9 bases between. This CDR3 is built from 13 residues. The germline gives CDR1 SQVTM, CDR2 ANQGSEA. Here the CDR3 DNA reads TGCAGCGTTGTTGAACAGGCTAACTATGGCTACACCTTC. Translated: CSVVEQANYGYTF.

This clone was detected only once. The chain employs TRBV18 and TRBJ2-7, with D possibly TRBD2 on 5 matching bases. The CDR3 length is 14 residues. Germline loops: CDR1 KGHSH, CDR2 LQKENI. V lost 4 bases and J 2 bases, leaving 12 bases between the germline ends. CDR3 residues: CASSLTEGPYEQYF. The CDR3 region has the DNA TGTGCCAGCTCACTAACCGAGGGTCCCTACGAGCAGTACTTC.

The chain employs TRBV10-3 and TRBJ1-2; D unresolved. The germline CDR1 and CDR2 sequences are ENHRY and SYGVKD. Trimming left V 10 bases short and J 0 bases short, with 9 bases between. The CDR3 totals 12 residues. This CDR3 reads CATRSTNYGYTF. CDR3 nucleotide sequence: TGTGCCACCCGTAGTACTAACTATGGCTACACCTTC.

Here the CDR3 DNA reads TGTGCCAGCAGTTACAGTATACAGGGGGCCTATGGCTACACCTTC. It is translated as CASSYSIQGAYGYTF. The chain links TRBV6-5 to TRBJ1-2, with 9 bases identical to TRBD1. CDR1 MNHEY and CDR2 SVGAGI come from the germline V gene. Losses at the gene ends were 2 bases for V and 4 bases for J; bases not matched to a gene: 5. The CDR3 is made up of 15 amino acids.

As DNA, the CDR3 is TGTGCCAGCAGCGTACGACTCCCCAATTCACCCCTCCACTTT. Protein sequence: CASSVRLPNSPLHF. The chain links TRBV5-4 to TRBJ1-6; no reliable D call. CDR1 is SGHNT and CDR2 is YYREEE in the germline V gene (reference sequence). V was cut by 4 bases and J by 7 bases, with 12 bases left in between. This CDR3 has 14 residues.

The CDR3 nucleotides are TGTGCCAGCAGCACCCCCGGGAGTGGTAATGAGCAGTTCTTC. As protein: CASSTPGSGNEQFF. The rearrangement joins TRBV7-3 to TRBJ2-1; tentative D call: TRBD2 (6 bases). Germline V gene lookup returns CDR1 SGHTA and CDR2 FQGTGA. V lost 5 bases and J 7 bases, leaving 15 bases between the germline ends. The length of the CDR3 is 14 residues.

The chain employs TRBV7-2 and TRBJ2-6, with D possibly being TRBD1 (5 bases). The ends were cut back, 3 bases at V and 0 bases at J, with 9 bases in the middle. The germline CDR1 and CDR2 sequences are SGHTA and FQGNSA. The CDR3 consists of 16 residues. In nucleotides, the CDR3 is TGTGCCAGCAGCTTTCAGGGAAGCTCTGGGGCCAACGTCCTGACTTTC. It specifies CASSFQGSSGANVLTF.

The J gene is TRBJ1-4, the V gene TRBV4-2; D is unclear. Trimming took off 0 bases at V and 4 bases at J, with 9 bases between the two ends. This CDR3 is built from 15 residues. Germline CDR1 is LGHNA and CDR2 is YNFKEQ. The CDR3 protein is CASSQEGTVNEKLFF. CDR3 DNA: TGTGCCAGCAGCCAAGAAGGCACAGTTAATGAAAAACTGTTTTTT.

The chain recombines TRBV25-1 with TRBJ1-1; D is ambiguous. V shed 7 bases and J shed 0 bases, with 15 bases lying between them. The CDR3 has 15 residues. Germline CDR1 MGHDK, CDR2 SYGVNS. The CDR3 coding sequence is TGTGCCAGCACAAACCCTCGAGACATGAACACTGAAGCTTTCTTT. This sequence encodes CASTNPRDMNTEAFF.